The sequence of this T cell receptor (beta chain) was determined in a study of prognosis after radiotherapy for stage I lung cancer. Whole-study findings and limits: Shannon entropy (measured after stereotactic body radiation therapy) was lower in patients who went on to develop distant metastases.

Template was genomic DNA; TCR beta CDR3 amplified in two multiplex PCR rounds. First-round PCR employed TRBV- and TRBJ-specific primers for each gene. TCRdb re-analysed the multiplex PCR reads in MiXCR, keeping a single row per CDR3 protein. Here the sample spans some 15,000 distinct CDR3 sequences, 25% to 30% being singletons. Among the patients, all were node-negative on CT and PET/CT, and none had received prior chemotherapy or radiotherapy or had other malignancies. Blood, about 6 milliliters, was collected at each of two time points. Germline CDR1 and CDR2: SGHRS and YFSETQ. Trimming took off 4 bases at V and 4 bases at J, with 14 bases between the two ends. The CDR3 has 14 amino acids. This clonotype rates as medium-sized. Its target is not known.

V is TRBV5-1 and J is TRBJ1-2; the D gene is possibly TRBD1 (6 bases). Sequencing used PBMCs, obtained before or after stereotactic body radiation therapy (not recorded which). The receptor's source is a donor of 50 years or more with non-small cell lung cancer. CDR3 coding DNA: TGCGCCAGCAGCATGGACAGTTTCTCCTATGGCTACACCTTC. Residues: CASSMDSFSYGYTF.